The 11 T cell receptor beta chains reported below all come from one sample, sequenced in a study of cytomegalovirus exposure and HLA in healthy donors. The PCR was carried out with 60 Vbeta primers and 13 Jbeta primers. Assay: immunoSEQ multiplex PCR; the TCRdb copy retains only in-frame clones and omits some. Found here are 75,000 to 85,000 clones; the top ten clones hold approximately 0.58%. Sequenced input: PBMCs. Receptors were obtained from a man aged 45-65 years in good health and CMV-seronegative.

This sequence joins TRBV7-3 and TRBJ2-2; 8 nucleotides match TRBD2. V lost 4 bases, J lost 7 bases, and 11 bases stayed unmatched. CDR1 and CDR2 from the germline V gene are SGHTA and FQGTGA. The length of the CDR3 is 16 residues. This chain's CDR3 is CASSSRRAGGIGELFF. DNA for the CDR3: TGTGCCAGCAGCTCCCGGAGGGCGGGGGGCATCGGGGAGCTGTTTTTT.

The V call is TRBV18, the J call TRBJ1-2, with a tentative D call TRBD1 (5 bases). V was cut by 6 bases and J by 3 bases, with 17 bases left in between. The V gene's germline CDR1 is KGHSH and CDR2 LQKENI. This CDR3 is 15 amino acids long. The CDR3 reads CASSGGVGEDYGYTF. DNA for the CDR3: TGTGCCAGCTCCGGAGGCGTGGGGGAGGACTATGGCTACACCTTC.

The chain links TRBV6-5 to TRBJ1-1; 7 nucleotides match TRBD1. Germline loops: CDR1 MNHEY, CDR2 SVGAGI. The V segment lost 2 bases and the J segment 2 bases; nucleotides outside the gene matches: 5. The CDR3 is 15 amino acids. Written as DNA, the CDR3 is TGTGCCAGCAGTTACGCCGGGACAGCAAACACTGAAGCTTTCTTT. This sequence encodes CASSYAGTANTEAFF.

The V gene is TRBV6-1, the J gene TRBJ2-3; 7 nucleotides line up with TRBD2. Germline V gives CDR1 MNHNS, CDR2 SASEGT. The CDR3 runs 17 residues. The V gene end was trimmed by 2 bases and the J gene end by 0 bases; junction bases not matched to a gene: 8. DNA for the CDR3: TGTGCCAGCAGTGAAAGGCGGGGGAGCACTAGCACAGATACGCAGTATTTT. Its protein is CASSERRGSTSTDTQYF.

The genes are TRBV9 and TRBJ2-1; D uncertain. The CDR3 totals 16 residues. Germline assignment: CDR1 SGDLS and CDR2 YYNGEE. Trimming stripped 3 bases from V and 2 bases from J, with 15 bases between. DNA for the CDR3: TGTGCCAGCAGCGGACGTGATAGACTGGCCTACAATGAGCAGTTCTTC. This translates into CASSGRDRLAYNEQFF.

J is TRBJ2-7 and V is TRBV10-3, with TRBD1 matching over 7 bases. J lost 3 bases, V lost 4 bases, and 0 bases had no gene match. The CDR3 runs 12 residues. Germline-derived CDR1 and CDR2 are ENHRY and SYGVKD. The CDR3: CAISGDSYEQYF. For the CDR3, the DNA is TGTGCCATCAGTGGGGACAGCTACGAGCAGTACTTC.

This chain uses TRBV4-2 with TRBJ1-5, with D unclear. Looked up from germline, CDR1 is LGHNA and CDR2 is YNFKEQ. Trimming took 0 bases from V and 2 from J, leaving 11 bases between them. The CDR3 extends over 16 amino acids. The CDR3 DNA reads TGTGCCAGCAGCCAAGAGAGAGGGAAGGGCAATCAGCCCCAGCATTTT. Its translation is CASSQERGKGNQPQHF.

In nucleotides, the CDR3 is TGTGCCAGCAGCTTAGACAGGGGAAGGGAGCAGTACTTC. This codes for CASSLDRGREQYF. The chain is built from TRBV7-2 and TRBJ2-7, with TRBD1 identical over 7 bases. CDR1 is SGHTA, CDR2 FQGNSA, per germline. This CDR3 is built from 13 residues. J gave up 7 bases and V 1 base, and 4 bases lay outside the gene matches. The whole variable domain, remainder taken from reference TRBV7-2 and TRBJ2-7, is GAGVSQSPSNKVTEKGKDVELRCDPISGHTALYWYRQSLGQGLEFLIYFQGNSAPDKSGLPSDRFSAERTGGSVSTLTIQRTQQEDSAVYLCASSLDRGREQYFGPGTRLTVT.

This chain joins TRBV10-3 and TRBJ2-1; 10 nucleotides agree with TRBD1. CDR3 size: 15 residues. Germline trimming cut 4 bases from V and 2 bases from J; bases unmatched to any gene: 2. Germline assignment: CDR1 ENHRY and CDR2 SYGVKD. DNA for the CDR3: TGTGCCATCAGTGGGACAGGGGGAACCTACAATGAGCAGTTCTTC. Translating it yields CAISGTGGTYNEQFF.

V is TRBV15 and J is TRBJ1-3; D gene unclear. The V gene's germline CDR1 is LNHNV and CDR2 YYDKDF (reference sequence). The V end was cut by 3 bases, the J end by 3 bases, with 12 bases between. The CDR3 covers 15 residues. CDR3 region: CATSSGAGVGNTIYF. The CDR3 DNA reads TGTGCCACCAGCAGTGGAGCCGGGGTTGGAAACACCATATATTTT.

The chain has TRBV18 and TRBJ2-5, with 8 bases matching TRBD1. The CDR3 loop spans 13 amino acids. CDR1 is KGHSH and CDR2 is LQKENI in the germline V gene. Trimming at V came to 4 bases and at J to 5 bases, leaving 3 bases not matched to a gene. CDR3 region: CASSLRDRETQYF. As DNA, the CDR3 is TGTGCCAGCTCACTACGGGACAGGGAGACCCAGTACTTC.